This T cell receptor (beta chain) was retrieved from a study of Tregs in tolerant kidney transplant recipients (dated by TCRdb to between 2018 and 2021). Notes on the research overall: Before combined kidney and bone marrow transplantation, this study identified donor-specific regulatory T cells using TCRbeta sequencing and then followed those same cells after transplant. TCRbeta repertoire sequencing was used in a few healthy controls to compare several ways of expanding Tregs specific for an allogeneic donor.

About this clone itself: It has no known antigen specificity. No much larger clonotype is one base removed from it; base qualities were not supplied.

For TCRbeta CDR3 sequencing, genomic DNA from the sorted cells was extracted using the QIAGEN DNeasy Blood and Tissue Kit. Through immunoSEQ, high-throughput TCRbeta CDR3 sequencing was done commercially, including PCR amplification with internal controls and bias correction. On the authors' methods: Unique productive TCRbeta sequences were defined by CDR3 nucleotide sequence where primers matched, otherwise by CDR3 amino acid sequence with Vbeta and Jbeta genes. Sorting error was corrected by removing sequences shared between sorted populations at a frequency ratio of 2:1 or less, and the remaining shared sequences were assigned to the higher population. Sequences were defined as donor-reactive when expanded at least 5-fold in CFSE-low cells versus unstimulated cells and present at a frequency of at least 0.01% in CFSE-low cells. Jensen-Shannon divergence calculated on the top 100 TCRbeta sequences ranked by frequency was used to measure repertoire divergence. When a sample had multiple sequencing runs, each run was corrected for sorting error separately and the runs were then pooled. The immuneACCESS repertoire file appears here via TCRdb, limited to in-frame rearrangements. These files lack a portion of the clones; in checked studies, under half of the deficit traces to unresolved V genes, and the cause of the others is not known. From that table come the V and J calls and clone size; the DNA was used to work out D and trimming. For this sample there are 15,000 to 18,000 clones; approximately 90% appear just once. The ten largest make up roughly 13% of the sample.

Study-level results and caveats: Biological reproducibility was not directly assessed, although technical replication error appeared to be minimal. The study was constrained by small patient numbers, and validation of the findings is required in larger populations and under other immunosuppression protocols. The most biologically relevant and donor-specific TCRbeta repertoire appeared to be identified by expanding Tregs with activated donor B cells.

Unstimulated Tregs (CD4+CD25+CD127-), CD4+ non-Tregs (CD4+CD25-), CD4 and CD8 cells were FACS-sorted from thawed PBMCs. Healthy control blood was obtained either as purchased buffy coats or from healthy volunteers. Healthy control blood was processed to PBMCs with a Ficoll density gradient and then cryopreserved, whereas patient PBMCs were collected both before and after transplant. The receptor comes from a human donor in good health. Sample: CD8+ T cells from blood.

The CDR3 in this case is CASSWTGANTDTQYF. The DNA is TGTGCCAGCAGTTGGACAGGCGCGAACACAGATACGCAGTATTTT. Rearrangement joined TRBV6-6 to TRBJ2-3, with 7 central nucleotides matching TRBD1. The CDR3 numbers 15 residues from cysteine through phenylalanine. Just CDR3 DNA is preserved here, 45 bases in frame from base 1. Looking up the germline V gene (reference sequence) yields CDR1 MNHNY and CDR2 SVGAGI. For this chain, trimming is 4 bases at the V end and 2 bases at the J end, and the number of junction bases without a gene match is 6.